This T cell receptor (beta chain) emerged from a study of cytomegalovirus exposure and HLA in healthy donors. Findings and limits, study-wide: Later work found that TCR association rates differed between HLA loci; DRB1 had the most and HLA-C the fewest. Generally TCR sequences proved uncommon, though certain public TCRs appeared in numerous donors. Sequencing likely caused a cluster of highly shared sequence variants. Reportedly, diagnosis of cytomegalovirus status by the classifier showed high specificity and sensitivity.

With 60 Vbeta and 13 Jbeta primers, the PCR was carried out. Produced via immunoSEQ multiplex PCR; TCRdb's table is partial and in-frame only. Counted here are approximately 160,000 clones, roughly 76% occurring once; the ten biggest clones make up roughly 2%. Remarks on this clone: Its antigen is as yet unknown.

The CDR3 is 12 amino acids. V was shortened by 3 bases and J by 11 bases, with 12 bases between the two germline ends. CDR1 and CDR2 from the germline V gene are SGDLS and YYNGEE. The clonotype comes from a human donor in good health. Material for sequencing was PBMCs. The gene calls are TRBV9 and TRBJ1-5; D may be TRBD1 (5 bases). This chain's CDR3 is CASSASSGAQHF. In DNA form, the CDR3 reads TGTGCCAGCAGCGCGTCGTCGGGGGCCCAGCATTTT. The full variable domain, completed using reference TRBV9 and TRBJ1-5, is DSGVTQTPKHLITATGQRVTLRCSPRSGDLSVYWYQQSLDQGLQFLIQYYNGEERAKGNILERFSAQQFPDLHSELNLSSLELGDSALYFCASSASSGAQHFGDGTRLSIL.